This TCR beta chain was recorded in a study of T cells after yellow fever vaccination. CDR1 and CDR2 from the germline V gene are LNHDA and SQIVND (reference sequence). The V end was cut by 4 bases, the J end by 0 bases, with 9 bases between. The CDR3 has 15 amino acids. TCRdb called the 5' RACE reads again in MiXCR, with one record for every CDR3 protein. The sample has roughly 110,000 distinct CDR3 sequences; under 9% are singletons. Broader study findings: Abundant contaminating clonotypes from the bulk population could appear in FACS-sorted repertoires. Reappearing after the booster were most of the clones from primary vaccination (around 96% CD4, around 90% CD8).

As concerns this clonotype: Its antigen is unknown.

The origin of this receptor is a man aged 30 to 39 who received the YFV17D yellow fever vaccine. The chain uses TRBV19 and TRBJ2-2; D unresolved. Sequenced here: CD8+ T cells sorted from PBMCs, sampled 45 days after the yellow fever booster vaccination. The CDR3 coding sequence is TGTGCCAGTAGTAGGGGAACACCGAACACCGGGGAGCTGTTTTTT. Translating it yields CASSRGTPNTGELFF.